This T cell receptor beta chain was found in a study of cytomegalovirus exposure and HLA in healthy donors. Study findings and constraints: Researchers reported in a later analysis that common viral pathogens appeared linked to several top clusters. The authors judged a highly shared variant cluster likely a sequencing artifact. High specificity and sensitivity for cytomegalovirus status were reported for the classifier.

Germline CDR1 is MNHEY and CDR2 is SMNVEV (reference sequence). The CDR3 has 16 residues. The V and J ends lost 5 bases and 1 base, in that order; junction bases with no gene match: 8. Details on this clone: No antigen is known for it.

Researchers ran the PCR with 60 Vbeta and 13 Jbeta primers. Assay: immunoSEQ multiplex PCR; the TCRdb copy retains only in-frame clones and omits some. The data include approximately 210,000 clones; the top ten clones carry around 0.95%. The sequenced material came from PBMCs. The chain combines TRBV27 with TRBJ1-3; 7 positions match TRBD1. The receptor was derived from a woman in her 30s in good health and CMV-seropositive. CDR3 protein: CASSPGGRGSGNTIYF. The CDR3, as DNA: TGTGCCAGCAGTCCCGGCGGCAGGGGGTCTGGAAACACCATATATTTT.